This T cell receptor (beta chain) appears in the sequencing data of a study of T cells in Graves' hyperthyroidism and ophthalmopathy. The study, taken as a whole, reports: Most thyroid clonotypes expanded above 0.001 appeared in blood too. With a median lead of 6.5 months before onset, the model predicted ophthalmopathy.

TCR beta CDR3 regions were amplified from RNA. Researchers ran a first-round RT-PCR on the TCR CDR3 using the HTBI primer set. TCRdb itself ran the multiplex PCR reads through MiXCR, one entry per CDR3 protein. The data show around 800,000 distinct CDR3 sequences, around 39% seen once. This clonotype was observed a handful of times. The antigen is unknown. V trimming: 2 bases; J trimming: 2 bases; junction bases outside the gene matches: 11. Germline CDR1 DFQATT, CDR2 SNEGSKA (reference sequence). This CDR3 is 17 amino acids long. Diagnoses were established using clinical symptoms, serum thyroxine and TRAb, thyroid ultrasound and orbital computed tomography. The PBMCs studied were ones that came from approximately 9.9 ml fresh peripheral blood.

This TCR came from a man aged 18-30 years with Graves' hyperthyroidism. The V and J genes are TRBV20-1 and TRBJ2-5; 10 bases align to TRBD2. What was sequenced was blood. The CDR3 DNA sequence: TGCAGTGCTAGATCAAGACGGACTAGCGGTGGGCAAGAGACCCAGTACTTC. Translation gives CSARSRRTSGGQETQYF.